The entry below gives a single T cell receptor beta chain sequence along with its context. Since a much larger clone is just one base distant, this may be a read error. From the RACE reads, TCRdb called clonotypes with MiXCR, one entry per CDR3 protein. The sample yields approximately 350,000 distinct CDR3 sequences, roughly 6.9% seen once. Time point meaning: patch test 1, 2 weeks after DPC sensitization. Treatment: therapeutic diphenylcyclopropenone sensitization with weekly scalp DPC. V lost 6 bases to trimming and J lost 6 bases, with 12 bases between them. Germline CDR1 reads LGHDT; CDR2 reads YNNKEL (reference sequence). The CDR3 has 12 amino acids. This sample stems from a study of human T cells and chemical hapten exposure.

The source of this sequence is a woman aged 18-30 years with alopecia areata. Some clones in this sample may be carry-over from other donors' samples. The specimen comprised whole blood, sampled in connection with sensitization to the hapten diphenylcyclopropenone (DPC). The chain couples TRBV3-1 to TRBJ2-7; no firm D call. CDR3 bases: TGTGCCAGCAGGGCAAGCATCGGCGAGCAGTACTTC. This translates into CASRASIGEQYF.